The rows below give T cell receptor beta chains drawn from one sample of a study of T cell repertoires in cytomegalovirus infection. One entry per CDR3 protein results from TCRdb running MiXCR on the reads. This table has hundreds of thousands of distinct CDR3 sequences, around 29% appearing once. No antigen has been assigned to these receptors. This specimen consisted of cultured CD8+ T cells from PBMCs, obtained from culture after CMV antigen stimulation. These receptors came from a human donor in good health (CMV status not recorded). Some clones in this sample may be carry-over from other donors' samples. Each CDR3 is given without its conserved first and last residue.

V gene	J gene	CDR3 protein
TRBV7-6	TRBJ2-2	ASSLGFLAGELF
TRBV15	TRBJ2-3	ATSRVAGRTDTQY
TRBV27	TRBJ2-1	ASSPNNKQF
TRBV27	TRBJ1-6	ASSTTGYRDSPLH
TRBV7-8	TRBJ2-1	ATGLAGGNEQF
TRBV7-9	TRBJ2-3	ASSYEASTDTQY
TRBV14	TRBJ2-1	ASSQRYHEQF
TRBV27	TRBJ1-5	ASSYFNQPQH
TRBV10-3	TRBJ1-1	AISEIGTSEAF
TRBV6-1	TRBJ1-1	ASSEAREVILNTEAF
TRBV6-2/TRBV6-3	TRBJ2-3	ASSDFHLAAPGTDTQY
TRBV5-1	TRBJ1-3	ASSQGFGNTIY
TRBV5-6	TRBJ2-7	ASSVGTGGHEQY
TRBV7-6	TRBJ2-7	ASSLGTSGGGDEQY
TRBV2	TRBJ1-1	ASSEEGGTFTEAF
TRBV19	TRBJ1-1	ASSIEVLYDTEAF
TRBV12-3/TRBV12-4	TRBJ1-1	ASGHRIPKAF
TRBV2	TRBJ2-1	ASPLRAGDSYNEQF
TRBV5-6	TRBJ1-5	ASSLFNSNQPQH
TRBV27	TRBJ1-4	ASSPLYKPTDEKLF
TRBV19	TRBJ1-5	ASSNYGNQEGPQH
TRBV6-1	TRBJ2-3	ASSYRSTDTQY
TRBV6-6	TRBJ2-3	ASSYSPPWTGSSTDTQY
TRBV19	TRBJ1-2	ASSIMGGGWDGYT
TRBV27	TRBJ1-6	ASSLGSRVAPLH
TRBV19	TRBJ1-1	ASSMDRGGNTEAF
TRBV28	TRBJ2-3	ASSWDSSTDTQY
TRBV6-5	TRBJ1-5	ASSSTGAVRPQH
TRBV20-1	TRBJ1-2	SARDPTDWDYGYT
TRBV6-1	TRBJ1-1	ASSEARRYTEAF
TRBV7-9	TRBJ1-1	ASSFPSLVDKGNTEAF
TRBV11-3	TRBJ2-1	ASSADSGAIFEQF
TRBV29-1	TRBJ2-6	SVEEGGSGANVLT
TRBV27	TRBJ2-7	ASSLDRISYEQY
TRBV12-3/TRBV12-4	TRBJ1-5	ASRVGGSFGNQPQH
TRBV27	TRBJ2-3	ASSFSSGGVDTQY
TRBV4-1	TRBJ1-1	ASSQESGGVNTEAF
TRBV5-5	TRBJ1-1	ASSAGTAEAF
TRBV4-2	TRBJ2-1	ASSQSRTGVYNEQF
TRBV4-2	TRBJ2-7	ASSQDASGPTYVQY
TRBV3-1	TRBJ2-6	ASSSSQGYGANVLT
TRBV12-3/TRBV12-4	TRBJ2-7	ASSFDKGLFYEQY
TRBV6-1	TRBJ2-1	ASSYVRQGSRRNNEQF
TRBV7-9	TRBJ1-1	ASSSRPHSDTEAF
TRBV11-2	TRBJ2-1	ASSSAGGRNEQF
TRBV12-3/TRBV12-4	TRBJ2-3	ASTSGGSDTQY
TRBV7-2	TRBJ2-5	ASSPRGLAGGPETQY
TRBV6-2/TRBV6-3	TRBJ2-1	ASTALSSYNEQF
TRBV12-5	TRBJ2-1	ASLAGSNEQF
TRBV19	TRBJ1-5	ASSSNEGQPQH
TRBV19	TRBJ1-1	ASLGGEAF
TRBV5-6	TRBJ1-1	ASSLAVGGRNTEAF
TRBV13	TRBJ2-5	ASSLTANQIQETQY
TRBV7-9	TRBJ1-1	ASSATGILNTEAF